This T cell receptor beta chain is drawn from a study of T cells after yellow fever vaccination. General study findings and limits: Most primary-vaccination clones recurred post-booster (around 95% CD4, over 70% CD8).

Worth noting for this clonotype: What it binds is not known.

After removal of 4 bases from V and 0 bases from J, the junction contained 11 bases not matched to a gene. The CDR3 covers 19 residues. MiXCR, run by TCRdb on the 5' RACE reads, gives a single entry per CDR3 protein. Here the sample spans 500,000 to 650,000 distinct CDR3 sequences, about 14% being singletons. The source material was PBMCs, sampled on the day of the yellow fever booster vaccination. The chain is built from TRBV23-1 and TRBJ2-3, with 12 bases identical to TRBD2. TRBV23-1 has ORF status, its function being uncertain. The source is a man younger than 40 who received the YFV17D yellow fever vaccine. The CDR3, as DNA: TGCGCCAGCAGTCGGACTAGCGGGGCCCCTATTACTAGCACAGATACGCAGTATTTT. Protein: CASSRTSGAPITSTDTQYF.